This TCR beta chain was recorded in a study of blood T cell repertoires in COVID-19. The overall study: In each case, the material was cDNA or gDNA derived from T cells, B-cell-depleted T cells, or PBMCs.

Original methodology: Nucleated cell counts were estimated from reference gene primer amplification. Here immunoSEQ multiplex PCR was the method, and the copy in TCRdb shows in-frame clones only, minus some. V and J calls plus clone size are reproduced from that table; the DNA served to infer D and trimming. The repertoire holds 150,000 or so clones, 80% to 90% seen once, with over 12% in the top ten. Germline CDR1 is MRHNA and CDR2 is SNTAGT. V trimming: 6 bases; J trimming: 6 bases; junction bases outside the gene matches: 8. The CDR3 runs to 14 residues. Material for sequencing was peripheral blood. The receptor was isolated from a woman between 35 and 50 years old with acute or convalescent COVID-19. This chain joins TRBV6-4 and TRBJ1-5; 7 bases align to TRBD1. The CDR3 nucleotides are TGTGCCAGCAGCCCCACAGGGGCAGGTCAGCCCCAGCATTTT. Its protein product is CASSPTGAGQPQHF.